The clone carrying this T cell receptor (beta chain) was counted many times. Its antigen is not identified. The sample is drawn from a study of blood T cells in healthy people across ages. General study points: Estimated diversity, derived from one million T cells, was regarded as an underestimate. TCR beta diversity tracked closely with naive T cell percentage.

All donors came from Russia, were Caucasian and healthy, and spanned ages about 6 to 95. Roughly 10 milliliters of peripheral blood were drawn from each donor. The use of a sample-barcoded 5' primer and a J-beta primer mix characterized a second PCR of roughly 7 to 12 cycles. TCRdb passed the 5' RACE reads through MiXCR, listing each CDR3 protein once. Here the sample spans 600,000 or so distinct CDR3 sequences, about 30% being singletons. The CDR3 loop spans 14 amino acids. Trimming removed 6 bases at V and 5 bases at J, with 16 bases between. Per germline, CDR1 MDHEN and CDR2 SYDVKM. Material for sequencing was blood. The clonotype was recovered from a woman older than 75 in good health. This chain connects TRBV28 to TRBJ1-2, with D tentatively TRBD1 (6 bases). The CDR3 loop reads CASRLSGAGYGYTF. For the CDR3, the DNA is TGTGCCAGCAGACTGTCGGGGGCTGGGTATGGCTACACCTTC.